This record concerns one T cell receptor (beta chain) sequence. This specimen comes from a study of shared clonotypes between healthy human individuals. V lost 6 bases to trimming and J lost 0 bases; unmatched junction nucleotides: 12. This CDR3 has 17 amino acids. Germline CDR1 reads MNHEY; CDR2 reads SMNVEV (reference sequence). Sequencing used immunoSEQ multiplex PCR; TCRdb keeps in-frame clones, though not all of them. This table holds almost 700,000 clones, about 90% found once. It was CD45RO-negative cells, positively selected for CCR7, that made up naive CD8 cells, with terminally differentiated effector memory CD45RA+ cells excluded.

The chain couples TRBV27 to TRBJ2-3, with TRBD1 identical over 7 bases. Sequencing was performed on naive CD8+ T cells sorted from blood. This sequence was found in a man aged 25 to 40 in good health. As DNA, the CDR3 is TGTGCCAGCAGGGGGATTGACAGGGCTGAAAGCACAGATACGCAGTATTTT. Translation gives CASRGIDRAESTDTQYF.